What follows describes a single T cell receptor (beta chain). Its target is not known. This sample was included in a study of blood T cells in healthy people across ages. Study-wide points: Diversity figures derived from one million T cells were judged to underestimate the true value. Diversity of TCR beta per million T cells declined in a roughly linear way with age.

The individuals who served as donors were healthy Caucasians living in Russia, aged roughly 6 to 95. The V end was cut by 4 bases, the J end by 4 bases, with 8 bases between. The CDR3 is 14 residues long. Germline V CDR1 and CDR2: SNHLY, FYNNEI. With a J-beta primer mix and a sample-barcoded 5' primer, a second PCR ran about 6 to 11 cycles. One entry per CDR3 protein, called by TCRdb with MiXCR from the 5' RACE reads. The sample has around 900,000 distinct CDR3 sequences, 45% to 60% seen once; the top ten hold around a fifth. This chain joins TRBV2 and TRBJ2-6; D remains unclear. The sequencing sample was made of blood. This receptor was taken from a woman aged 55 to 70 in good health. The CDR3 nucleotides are TGTGCCAGCAGTGTTTCGGCCGGGGCCAACGTCCTGACTTTC. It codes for CASSVSAGANVLTF.